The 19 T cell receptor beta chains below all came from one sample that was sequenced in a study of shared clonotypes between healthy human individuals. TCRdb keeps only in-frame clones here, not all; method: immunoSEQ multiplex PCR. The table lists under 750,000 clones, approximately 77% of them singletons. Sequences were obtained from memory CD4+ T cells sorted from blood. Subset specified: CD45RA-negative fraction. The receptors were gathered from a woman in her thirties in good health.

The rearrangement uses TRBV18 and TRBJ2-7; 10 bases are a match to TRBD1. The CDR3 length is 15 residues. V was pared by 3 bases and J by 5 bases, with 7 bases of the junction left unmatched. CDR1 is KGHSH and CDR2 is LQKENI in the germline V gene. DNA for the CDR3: TGTGCCAGCTCACCCTCCGGGACAGGGGCCCACGAGCAGTACTTC. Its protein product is CASSPSGTGAHEQYF.

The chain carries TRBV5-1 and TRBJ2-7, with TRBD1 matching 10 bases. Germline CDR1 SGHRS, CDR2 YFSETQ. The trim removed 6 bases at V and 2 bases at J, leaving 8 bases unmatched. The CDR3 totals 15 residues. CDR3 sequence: CASTYTGTGAYEQYF. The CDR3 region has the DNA TGCGCCAGCACTTATACCGGGACAGGGGCCTACGAGCAGTACTTC.

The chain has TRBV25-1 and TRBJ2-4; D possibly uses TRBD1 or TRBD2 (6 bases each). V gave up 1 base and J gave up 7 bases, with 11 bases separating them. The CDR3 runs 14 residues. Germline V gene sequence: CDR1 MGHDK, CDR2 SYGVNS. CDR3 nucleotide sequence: TGTGCCAGCAGTGAATTCTTAGGGGGGAACATTCAGTACTTC. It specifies CASSEFLGGNIQYF.

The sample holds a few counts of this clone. The CDR3 sequence: CSVHQGLDREQYF. In DNA, the CDR3 is TGCAGCGTTCATCAGGGTTTAGATCGGGAGCAGTACTTC. This rearrangement joins TRBV29-1 to TRBJ2-7; perhaps TRBD1 as D (5 bases). The germline V gene encodes CDR1 SQVTM and CDR2 ANQGSEA. This CDR3 is 13 amino acids long. V shed 5 bases and J shed 7 bases, with 18 bases lying between them.

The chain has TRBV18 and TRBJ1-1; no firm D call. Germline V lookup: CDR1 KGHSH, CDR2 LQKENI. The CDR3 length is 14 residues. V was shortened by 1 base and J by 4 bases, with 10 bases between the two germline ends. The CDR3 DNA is TGTGCCAGCTCACCACTTCAGGAGTCCACTGAAGCTTTCTTT. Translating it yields CASSPLQESTEAFF.

CDR3 DNA sequence: TGTGCCAGTAGTGCTGGAACCCTAGCCAAAAACATTCAGTACTTC. Protein product: CASSAGTLAKNIQYF. V gene TRBV19 combines with J gene TRBJ2-4, with D uncertain. The CDR3 is made up of 15 amino acids. V lost 5 bases and J lost 0, with 11 bases in between. Germline assignment: CDR1 LNHDA and CDR2 SQIVND (reference sequence).

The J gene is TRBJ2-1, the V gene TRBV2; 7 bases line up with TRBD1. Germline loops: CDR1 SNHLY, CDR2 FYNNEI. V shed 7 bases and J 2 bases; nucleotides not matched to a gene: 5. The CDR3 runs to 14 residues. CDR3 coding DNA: TGTGCCAGCAAAGGGACAGCCACCTACAATGAGCAGTTCTTC. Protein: CASKGTATYNEQFF. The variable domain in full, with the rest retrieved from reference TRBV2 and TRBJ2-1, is EPEVTQTPSHQVTQMGQEVILRCVPISNHLYFYWYRQILGQKVEFLVSFYNNEISEKSEIFDDQFSVERPDGSNFTLKIRSTKLEDSAMYFCASKGTATYNEQFFGPGTRLTVL.

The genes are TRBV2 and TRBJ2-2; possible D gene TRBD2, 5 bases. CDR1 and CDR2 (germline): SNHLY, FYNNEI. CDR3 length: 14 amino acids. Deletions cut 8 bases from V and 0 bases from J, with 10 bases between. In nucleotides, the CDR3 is TGTGCCAGCCGGAGGATAGCGAACACCGGGGAGCTGTTTTTT. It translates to CASRRIANTGELFF.

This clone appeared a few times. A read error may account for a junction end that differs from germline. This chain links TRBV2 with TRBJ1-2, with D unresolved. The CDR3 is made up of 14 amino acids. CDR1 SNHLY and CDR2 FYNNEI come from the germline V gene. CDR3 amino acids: CASSVKRGYYGYTF. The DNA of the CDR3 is TGTGCCAGCAGCGTCAAGAGAGGGTACTACGGCTACACCTTC.

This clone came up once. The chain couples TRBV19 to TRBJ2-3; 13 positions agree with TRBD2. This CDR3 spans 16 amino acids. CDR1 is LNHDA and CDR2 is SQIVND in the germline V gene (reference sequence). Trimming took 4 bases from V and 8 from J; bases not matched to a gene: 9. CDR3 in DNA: TGTGCCAGTAGTACCCCAGGGACTAGCGGGACTTTTACGCAGTATTTT. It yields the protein CASSTPGTSGTFTQYF.

The CDR3 region has the DNA TGTGCCTGGAGTCGACTAGCGGGAGGGCCCCAAGAGACCCAGTACTTC. Translating gives CAWSRLAGGPQETQYF. The chain links TRBV30 to TRBJ2-5, with TRBD2 matching over 14 bases. V was clipped by 2 bases and J by 1 base; unmatched bases: 3. In germline, CDR1 is GTSNPN, CDR2 SVGIG (reference sequence). The CDR3 is made up of 16 amino acids. Complete variable domain (other parts from reference TRBV30 and TRBJ2-5): SQTIHQWPATLVQPVGSPLSLECTVEGTSNPNLYWYRQAAGRGLQLLFYSVGIGQISSEVPQNLSASRPQDRQFILSSKKLLLSDSGFYLCAWSRLAGGPQETQYFGPGTRLLVL.

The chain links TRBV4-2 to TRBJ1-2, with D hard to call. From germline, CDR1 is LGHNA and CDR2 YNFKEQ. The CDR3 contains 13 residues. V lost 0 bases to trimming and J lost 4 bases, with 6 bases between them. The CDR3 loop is CASSQEGVYGYTF. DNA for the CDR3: TGTGCCAGCAGCCAAGAGGGTGTCTATGGCTACACCTTC.

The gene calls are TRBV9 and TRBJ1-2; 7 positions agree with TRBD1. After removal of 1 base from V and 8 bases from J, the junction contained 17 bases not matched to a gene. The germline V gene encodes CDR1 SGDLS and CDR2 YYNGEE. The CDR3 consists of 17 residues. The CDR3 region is CASSVTLRQGGSEGYTF. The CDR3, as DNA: TGTGCCAGCAGCGTAACCCTCCGACAGGGAGGATCGGAAGGCTACACCTTC.

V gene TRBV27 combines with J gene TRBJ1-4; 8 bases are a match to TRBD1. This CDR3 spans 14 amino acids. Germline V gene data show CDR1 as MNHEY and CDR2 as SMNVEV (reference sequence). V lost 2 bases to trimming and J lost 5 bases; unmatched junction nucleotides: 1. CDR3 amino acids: CASSLNRGNEKLFF. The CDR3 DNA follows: TGTGCCAGCAGTTTAAACAGGGGGAATGAAAAACTGTTTTTT.

The CDR3 sequence is CATGLAGADTQYF. CDR3 DNA sequence: TGTGCCACGGGACTAGCGGGAGCAGATACGCAGTATTTT. The V and J genes are TRBV28 and TRBJ2-3; TRBD2 matches 14 bases. The CDR3 spans 13 residues. Trimming removed 10 bases from V and 4 bases from J; junction bases left unmatched: 1. Germline CDR1 and CDR2: MDHEN and SYDVKM.

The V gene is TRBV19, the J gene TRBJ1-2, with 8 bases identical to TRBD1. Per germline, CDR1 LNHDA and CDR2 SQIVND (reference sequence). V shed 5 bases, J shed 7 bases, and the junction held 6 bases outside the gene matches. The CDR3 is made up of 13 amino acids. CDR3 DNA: TGTGCCAGTAGTGCGACAGGGACAGGTGGCTACACCTTC. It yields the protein CASSATGTGGYTF.

In DNA, the CDR3 is TGTGCCAGCAGCTCGGGGACTAGTAGGTACGAGCAGTACTTC. It encodes CASSSGTSRYEQYF. This sequence joins TRBV11-2 and TRBJ2-7; 8 nucleotides match TRBD2. The V gene end was trimmed by 4 bases and the J gene end by 4 bases; junction bases not matched to a gene: 6. Per germline, CDR1 SGHAT and CDR2 FQNNGV. This CDR3 has 14 amino acids.

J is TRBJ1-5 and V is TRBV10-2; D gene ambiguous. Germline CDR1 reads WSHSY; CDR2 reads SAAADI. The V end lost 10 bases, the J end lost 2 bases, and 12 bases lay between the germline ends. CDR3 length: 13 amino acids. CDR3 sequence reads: CAISTGRNQPQHF. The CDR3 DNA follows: TGCGCCATTTCGACCGGGCGCAATCAGCCCCAGCATTTT.

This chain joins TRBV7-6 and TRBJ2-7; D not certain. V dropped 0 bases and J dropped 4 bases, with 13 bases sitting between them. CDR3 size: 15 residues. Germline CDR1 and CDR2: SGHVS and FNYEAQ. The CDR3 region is CASSLAPQLVYEQYF. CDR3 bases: TGTGCCAGCAGCTTAGCGCCTCAGTTGGTTTACGAGCAGTACTTC.